This TCR beta chain was documented in a study of T cells in tuberculosis. Study results and caveats: The TCR-beta difference was not significant; alpha differences partly reflected length.

Produced via immunoSEQ multiplex PCR; TCRdb's table is partial and in-frame only. The data hold about 24,000 clones, with about 95% observed a single time. Of note for this clone: Antigen: not known.

This sequence was found in a donor aged 10 to 29 with latent tuberculosis or without tuberculosis infection. The sample taken for sequencing was PBMCs.

The CDR3 reads CASSHALLAGGPETQYF. The CDR3 DNA reads TGCGCCAGCAGCCACGCCTTGCTTGCGGGGGGGCCTGAGACCCAGTACTTC. The rearrangement uses TRBV4-1 and TRBJ2-5, with 9 bases matching TRBD2. J was trimmed by 5 bases and V by 3 bases; bases with no gene match: 13. CDR1 is MGHRA and CDR2 is YSYEKL in the germline V gene. CDR3 size: 17 residues.